The present T cell receptor (beta chain) was sequenced within a study of cytomegalovirus exposure and HLA in healthy donors. The PCR was carried out with 60 Vbeta primers and 13 Jbeta primers. The data were produced by immunoSEQ multiplex PCR, yet TCRdb's version contains in-frame clones alone and is incomplete. The sample has 120,000 or so clones; about 10% are singletons. The junction had 20 bases not matched to a gene; V was cut back by 5 bases and J by 0 bases. CDR1 KGHSH and CDR2 LQKENI come from the germline V gene. The CDR3 loop spans 20 amino acids. This clone has only a few counts. The antigen is not known. Findings and caveats of the study: Reportedly, a later analysis found an Asian-associated ancestry cluster had fewer N-insertions than the approximately 640-donor mean.

The source of this sequence is a woman between 18 and 29 years old in good health and CMV-seropositive. Material for sequencing was PBMCs. The J gene is TRBJ1-1, the V gene TRBV18, with 8 bases lining up with TRBD1. The CDR3 DNA reads as TGTGCCAGCTCAGATACGGACAGGGTAATTCCTACACCCATGAACACTGAAGCTTTCTTT. It encodes CASSDTDRVIPTPMNTEAFF.